This T cell receptor beta chain was recovered during a study of cytomegalovirus exposure and HLA in healthy donors. Remarks on this clone: The antigen is unknown.

Primers: 60 Vbeta forward and 13 Jbeta reverse. Clones were read by immunoSEQ multiplex PCR, and TCRdb kept only the in-frame ones, dropping some. Of approximately 100,000 clones detected, 74% appear once; the ten largest clones hold about 2.8%. Study findings and constraints: In an earlier analysis, about 87% or about 30%: the productive usage of most TCR beta V segments.

With V trimmed by 4 bases and J by 4 bases, 7 bases remained unmatched. The CDR3 length is 15 residues. The germline V gene has CDR1 SEHNR and CDR2 FQNEAQ (reference sequence). The origin of this receptor is a man aged 50-60 years in good health and CMV-seropositive. The chain is built from TRBV7-9 and TRBJ2-4; 7 bases are shared with TRBD1. The material sequenced was PBMCs. In DNA form, the CDR3 reads TGTGCCAGCAGCTCAGCTCCGGGACAGAAAAACATTCAGTACTTC. As protein: CASSSAPGQKNIQYF.